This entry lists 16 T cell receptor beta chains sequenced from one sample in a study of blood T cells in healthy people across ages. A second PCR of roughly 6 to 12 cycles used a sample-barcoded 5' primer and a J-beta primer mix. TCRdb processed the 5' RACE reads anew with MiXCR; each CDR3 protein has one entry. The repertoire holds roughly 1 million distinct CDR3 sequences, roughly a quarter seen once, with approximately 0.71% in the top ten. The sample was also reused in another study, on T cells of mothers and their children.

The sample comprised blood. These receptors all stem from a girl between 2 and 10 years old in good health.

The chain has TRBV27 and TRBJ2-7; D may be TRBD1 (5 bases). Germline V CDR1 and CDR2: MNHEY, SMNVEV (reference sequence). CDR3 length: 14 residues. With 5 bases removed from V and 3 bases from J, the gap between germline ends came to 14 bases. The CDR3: CASSLFDSHYEQYF. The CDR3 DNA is TGTGCCAGCAGTCTATTCGACAGTCACTACGAGCAGTACTTC.

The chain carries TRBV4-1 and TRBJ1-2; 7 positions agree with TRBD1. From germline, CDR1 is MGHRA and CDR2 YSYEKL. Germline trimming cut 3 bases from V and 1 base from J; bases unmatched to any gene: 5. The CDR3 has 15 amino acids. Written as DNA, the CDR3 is TGCGCCAGCAGCCAGATGACAGGGAATAACTATGGCTACACCTTC. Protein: CASSQMTGNNYGYTF.

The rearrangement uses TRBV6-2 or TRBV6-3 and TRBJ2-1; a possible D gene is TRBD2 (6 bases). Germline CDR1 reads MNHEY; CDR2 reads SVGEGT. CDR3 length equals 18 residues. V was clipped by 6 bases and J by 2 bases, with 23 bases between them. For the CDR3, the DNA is TGTGCCAGCAGATCTTTTAGAACTAAGCGGGTTACCTACAATGAGCAGTTCTTC. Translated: CASRSFRTKRVTYNEQFF.

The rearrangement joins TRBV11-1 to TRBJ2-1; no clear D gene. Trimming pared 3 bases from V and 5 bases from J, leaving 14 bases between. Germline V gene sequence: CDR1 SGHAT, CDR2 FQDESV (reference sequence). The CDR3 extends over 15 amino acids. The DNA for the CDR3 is TGTGCCAGCAGCTTTGCCGTCCCAGCTAACAATGAGCAGTTCTTC. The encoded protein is CASSFAVPANNEQFF.

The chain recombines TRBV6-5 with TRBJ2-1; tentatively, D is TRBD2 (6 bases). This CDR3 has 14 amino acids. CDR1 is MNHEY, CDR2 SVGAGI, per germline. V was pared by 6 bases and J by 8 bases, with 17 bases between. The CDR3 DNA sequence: TGTGCCAGCAGCCCCGTCGCGGGAAGGGATGAGCAGTTCTTC. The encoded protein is CASSPVAGRDEQFF.

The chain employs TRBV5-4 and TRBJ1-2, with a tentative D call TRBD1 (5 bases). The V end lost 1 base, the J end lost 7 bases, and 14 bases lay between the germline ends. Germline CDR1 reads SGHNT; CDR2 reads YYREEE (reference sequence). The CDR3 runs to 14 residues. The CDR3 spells CASSLQADQGGYTF. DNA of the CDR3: TGTGCCAGCAGCTTGCAGGCGGATCAGGGTGGCTACACCTTC.

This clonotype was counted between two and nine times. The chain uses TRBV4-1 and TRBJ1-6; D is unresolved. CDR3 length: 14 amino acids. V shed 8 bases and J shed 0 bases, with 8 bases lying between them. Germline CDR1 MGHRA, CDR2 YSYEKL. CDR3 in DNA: TGCGCCAGCGGCCCATCCTCCTATAATTCACCCCTCCACTTT. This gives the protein CASGPSSYNSPLHF.

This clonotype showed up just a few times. This CDR3 reads CASRTRGGAETQYF. CDR3 DNA sequence: TGTGCCAGCAGGACGAGGGGGGGCGCAGAGACCCAGTACTTC. The chain combines TRBV28 with TRBJ2-5; a weak D match, TRBD2 (7 bases). This CDR3 is 14 amino acids long. The germline V gene encodes CDR1 MDHEN and CDR2 SYDVKM. The V end lost 6 bases, the J end lost 4 bases, and 15 bases lay between the germline ends.

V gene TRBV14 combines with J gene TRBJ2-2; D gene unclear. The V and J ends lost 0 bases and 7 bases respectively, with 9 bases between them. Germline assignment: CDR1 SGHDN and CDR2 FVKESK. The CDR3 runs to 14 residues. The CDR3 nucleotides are TGTGCCAGCAGCCAAGACCTTCCGAGCGGGGAGCTGTTTTTT. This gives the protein CASSQDLPSGELFF.

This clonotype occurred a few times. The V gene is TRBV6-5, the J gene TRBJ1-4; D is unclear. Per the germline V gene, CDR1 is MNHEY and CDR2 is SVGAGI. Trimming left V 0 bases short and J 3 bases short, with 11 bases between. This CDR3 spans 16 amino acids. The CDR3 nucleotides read TGTGCCAGCAGTTACTCGTTGGGGTCGGCTAATGAAAAACTGTTTTTT. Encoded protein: CASSYSLGSANEKLFF.

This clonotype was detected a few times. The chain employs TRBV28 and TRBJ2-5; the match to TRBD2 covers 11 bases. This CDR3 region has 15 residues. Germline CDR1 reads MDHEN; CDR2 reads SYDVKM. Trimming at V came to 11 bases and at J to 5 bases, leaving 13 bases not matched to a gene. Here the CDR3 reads CAGRSLAGGRETQYF. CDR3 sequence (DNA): TGTGCCGGCCGATCCCTAGCGGGAGGCAGGGAGACCCAGTACTTC. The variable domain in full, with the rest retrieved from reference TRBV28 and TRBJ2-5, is DVKVTQSSRYLVKRTGEKVFLECVQDMDHENMFWYRQDPGLGLRLIYFSYDVKMKEKGDIPEGYSVSREKKERFSLILESASTNQTSMYLCAGRSLAGGRETQYFGPGTRLLVL.

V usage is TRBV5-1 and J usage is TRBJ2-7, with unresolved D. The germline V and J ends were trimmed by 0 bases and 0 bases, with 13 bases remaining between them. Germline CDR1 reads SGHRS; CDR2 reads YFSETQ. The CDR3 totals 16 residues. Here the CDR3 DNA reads TGCGCCAGCAGCTTGGAACCCCTCCTCGGCTCCTACGAGCAGTACTTC. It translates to CASSLEPLLGSYEQYF.

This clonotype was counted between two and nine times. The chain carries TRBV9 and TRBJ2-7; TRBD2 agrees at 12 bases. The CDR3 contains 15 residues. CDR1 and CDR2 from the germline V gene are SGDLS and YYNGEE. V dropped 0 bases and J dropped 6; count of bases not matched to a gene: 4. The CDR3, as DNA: TGTGCCAGCAGCGTAGGGACTAGCGGGACGGTCGAGCAGTACTTC. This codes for CASSVGTSGTVEQYF.

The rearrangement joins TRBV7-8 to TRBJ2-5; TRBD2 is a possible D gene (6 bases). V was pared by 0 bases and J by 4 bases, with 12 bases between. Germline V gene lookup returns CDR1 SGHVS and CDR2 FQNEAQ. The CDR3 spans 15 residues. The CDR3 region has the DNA TGTGCCAGCAGCTTAGCGGGAGGCACGGCAGAGACCCAGTACTTC. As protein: CASSLAGGTAETQYF.

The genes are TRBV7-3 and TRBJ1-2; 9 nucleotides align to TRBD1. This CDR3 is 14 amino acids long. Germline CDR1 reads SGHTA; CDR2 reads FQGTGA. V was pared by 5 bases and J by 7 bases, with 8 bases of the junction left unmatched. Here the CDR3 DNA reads TGTGCCAGCAGCCCGAAACAGGGGGCTGTTGGCTACACCTTC. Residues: CASSPKQGAVGYTF.

In DNA, the CDR3 is TGTGCCACCAGTGATTACCCCAAGACAGGACCTGGCTACACCTTC. It specifies CATSDYPKTGPGYTF. This chain joins TRBV24-1 and TRBJ1-2; perhaps TRBD1 as D (6 bases). Trimming stripped 2 bases from V and 7 bases from J, with 16 bases between. The CDR3 has 15 amino acids. CDR1 and CDR2 (germline): KGHDR, SFDVKD.